This T cell receptor (beta chain) emerged from a study of identifying expanded T cells in peripheral blood. Collection occurred without any documented infections or immune events in donors. Method: immunoSEQ multiplex PCR; TCRdb's copy keeps in-frame clones and lacks some. Found here are 65,000 to 95,000 clones, roughly 84% of them singletons; the top ten hold 15% to 20%. Note on this clone: The junction shows a germline mismatch at one end, possibly a read error.

Sequencing was done on a sample of blood. This receptor was taken from a person aged 18-70 years in good health.

In DNA form, the CDR3 reads TGTGCCAGCAGAGAATCATTCAGGGGTCTAAGGCAGTACTTC. Protein product: CASRESFRGLRQYF. This chain uses TRBV25-1 with TRBJ2-7, with D possibly being TRBD1 (6 bases). Per germline, CDR1 MGHDK and CDR2 SYGVNS. The CDR3 extends over 14 amino acids.